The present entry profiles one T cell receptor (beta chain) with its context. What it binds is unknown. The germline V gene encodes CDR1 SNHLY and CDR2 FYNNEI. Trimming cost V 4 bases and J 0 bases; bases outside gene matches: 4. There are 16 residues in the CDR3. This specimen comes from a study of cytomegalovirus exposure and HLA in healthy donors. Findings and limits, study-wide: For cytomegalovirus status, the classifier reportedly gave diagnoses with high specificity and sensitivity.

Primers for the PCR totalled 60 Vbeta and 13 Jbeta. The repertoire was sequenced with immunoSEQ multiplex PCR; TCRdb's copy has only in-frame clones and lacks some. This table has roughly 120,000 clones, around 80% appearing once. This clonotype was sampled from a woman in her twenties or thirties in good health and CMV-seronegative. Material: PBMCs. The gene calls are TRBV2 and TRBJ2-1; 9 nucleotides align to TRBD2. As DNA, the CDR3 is TGTGCCAGCAGTGCTTTTAGCGGGGGCTCCTACAATGAGCAGTTCTTC. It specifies CASSAFSGGSYNEQFF.